Described below is a single T cell receptor beta chain sequence and its context. These data belong to a study of blood T cell repertoires in COVID-19. Study details: The study drew acute and convalescent COVID-19 samples from the United States, Italy and Spain. From T cells, B-cell-depleted T cells, or PBMCs came the material, which was cDNA or gDNA.

The CDR3 is 15 residues long. V was clipped by 0 bases and J by 2 bases, with 11 bases between them. Germline CDR1 reads PRHDT; CDR2 reads FYEKMQ (reference sequence). Original analysis: Reference gene primers were amplified, and this amplification served to estimate nucleated cell counts. This table comes from immunoSEQ multiplex PCR, and its TCRdb copy is limited to in-frame clones, with some not included. V and J calls plus clone size are reproduced from that table; the DNA served to infer D and trimming. The data hold more than 95,000 clones, with more than 75% observed a single time. This receptor was taken from a human donor in a cohort sampled during active COVID-19. The sequenced sample was peripheral blood. The gene calls are TRBV13 and TRBJ2-7, with a possible D match to TRBD1 (5 bases). The CDR3 is CASSLGFQGTYEQYF. The CDR3 DNA sequence: TGTGCCAGCAGCTTAGGCTTTCAGGGTACCTACGAGCAGTACTTC.